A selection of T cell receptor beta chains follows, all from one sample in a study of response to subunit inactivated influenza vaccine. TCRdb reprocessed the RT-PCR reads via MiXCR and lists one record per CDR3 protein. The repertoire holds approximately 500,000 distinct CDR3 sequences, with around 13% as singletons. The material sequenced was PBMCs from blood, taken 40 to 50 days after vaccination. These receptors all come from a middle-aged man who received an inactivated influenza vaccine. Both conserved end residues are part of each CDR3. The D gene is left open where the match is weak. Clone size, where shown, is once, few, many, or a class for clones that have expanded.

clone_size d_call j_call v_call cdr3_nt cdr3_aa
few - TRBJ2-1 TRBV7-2 TGTGCCAGCAGCTACGCCGGCTATGAGCAGTTCTTC CASSYAGYEQFF
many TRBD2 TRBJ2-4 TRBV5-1 TGCGCCAGCAGCTTGACTAGCGGAACAAAAAACATTCAGTACTTC CASSLTSGTKNIQYF
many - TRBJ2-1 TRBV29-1 TGCAGCGTTGAAGATAGTCGGCGGGTACGAGAGCAGTTCTTC CSVEDSRRVREQFF
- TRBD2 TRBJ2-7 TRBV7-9 TGTGCCAGCAGCTTAATAGCGGGAGCAAGCGAGCAGTACTTC CASSLIAGASEQYF
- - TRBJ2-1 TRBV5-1 TGCGCCAGCAGCCCCAGTAGTGAGCAGTTCTTC CASSPSSEQFF
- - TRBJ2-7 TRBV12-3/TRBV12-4 TGTGCCAGCAGTAGGCCGGGACTCCTTCTCCAGCAGTACTTC CASSRPGLLLQQYF
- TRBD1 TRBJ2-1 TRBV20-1 TGCAGTGCTAGAGATGTTGGACAGGGATCCTACAATGAGCAGTTCTTC CSARDVGQGSYNEQFF
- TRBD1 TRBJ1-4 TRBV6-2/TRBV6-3 TGTGCCAGCAGTTACACGAGACAGGGGAATGAAAAACTGTTTTTT CASSYTRQGNEKLFF
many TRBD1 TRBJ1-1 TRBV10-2 TGCGCCAGCAGTGAGCGGACAGGGTACCGAAACACTGAAGCTTTCTTT CASSERTGYRNTEAFF
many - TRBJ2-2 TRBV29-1 TGCAGCGTTGTCGGTAACACCGGGGAGCTGTTTTTT CSVVGNTGELFF
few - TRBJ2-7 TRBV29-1 TGCAGCGTTGAGACAGACACCTACGAGCAGTACTTC CSVETDTYEQYF
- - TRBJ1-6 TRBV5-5 TGTGCCAGCAGCTTGGTTCTGGCAGGGAGAAATTCACCCCTCCACTTT CASSLVLAGRNSPLHF
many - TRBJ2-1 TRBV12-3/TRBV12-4 TGTGCCAGCAGTTCCCCCACCAGACTATGGCGGGCGCACCCTTCCTACAATGAGCAGTTCTTC CASSSPTRLWRAHPSYNEQFF
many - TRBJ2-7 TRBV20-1 TGCAGTGCTAGAAGCTCGAGGGAAGCTAGCTACGAGCAGTACTTC CSARSSREASYEQYF
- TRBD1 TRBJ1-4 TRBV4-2 TGTGCCAGCAGCCAGTTTTTACAGGGGGCGCGATATGAAAAACTGTTTTTT CASSQFLQGARYEKLFF
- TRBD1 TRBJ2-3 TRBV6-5 TGTGCCAGCAGTTACCGGGACAGGGGAAGGGATACGCAGTATTTT CASSYRDRGRDTQYF
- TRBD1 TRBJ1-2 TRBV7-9 TGTGCCAGCAGCTTAAATCAGGGGACAGGCGGGTATGGCTACACCTTC CASSLNQGTGGYGYTF
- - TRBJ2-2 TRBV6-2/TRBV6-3 TGTGCCAGCACCCCTTTGAGTAGACTAAACACCGGGGAGCTGTTTTTT CASTPLSRLNTGELFF
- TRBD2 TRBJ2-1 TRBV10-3 TGTGCCATCCGGGGGCGGGAGGAATACAATGAGCAGTTCTTC CAIRGREEYNEQFF
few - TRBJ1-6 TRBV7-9 TGTGCCAGCAGCCACATCGAGGGGCGATCACCCCTCCACTTT CASSHIEGRSPLHF
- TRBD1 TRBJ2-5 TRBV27 TGTGCCAGCAGTACGGACAGGTTTGGGACCCAGTACTTC CASSTDRFGTQYF
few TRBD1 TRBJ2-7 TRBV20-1 TGCAGTGCTAGAGTCCGGGACAGGGGTAGGAACGAGCAGTACTTC CSARVRDRGRNEQYF
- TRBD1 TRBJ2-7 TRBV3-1 TGTGCCAGCAGCCATCCCGGACAGGTGGTCTACGAGCAGTACTTC CASSHPGQVVYEQYF
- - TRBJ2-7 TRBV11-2 TGTGCCAGCAGCTTAGACGCTGGTTCCTACGAGCAGTACTTC CASSLDAGSYEQYF
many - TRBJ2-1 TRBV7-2 TGTGCCAGCAGCTTACAACAGTACAATGAGCAGTTCTTC CASSLQQYNEQFF
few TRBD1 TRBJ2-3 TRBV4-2 TGTGCCAGCAGCCCCAAAGGGGGACAGGGGGCTGAAGATACGCAGTATTTT CASSPKGGQGAEDTQYF
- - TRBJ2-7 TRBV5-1 TGCGCCAGCCGCCTAGCTACTCTGGCCTACGAGCAGTACTTC CASRLATLAYEQYF
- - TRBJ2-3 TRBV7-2 TGTGCCAGCAGCTTACCGGGCGGGGTCACAGATACGCAGTATTTT CASSLPGGVTDTQYF
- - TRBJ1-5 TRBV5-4 TGTGCCAGCAGCTTCCGGGACGGGAGCAATCAGCCCCAGCATTTT CASSFRDGSNQPQHF
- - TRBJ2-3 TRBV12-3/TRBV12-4 TGTGCCAGCAGTTCAGGAGGTGGAGGTGCAGATACGCAGTATTTT CASSSGGGGADTQYF
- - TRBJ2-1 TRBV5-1 TGCGCCAGCAGCTTGGGGGGGTATCGTTCCTACAATGAGCAGTTCTTC CASSLGGYRSYNEQFF
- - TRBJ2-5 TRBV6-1 TGTGCCAGCAGGCCCGGACAGTTATGGGAGACCCAGTACTTC CASRPGQLWETQYF
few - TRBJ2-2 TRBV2 TGTGCCAGCTCGGTCCCCCCCGGGGAGCTGTTTTTT CASSVPPGELFF
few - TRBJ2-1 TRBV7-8 TGTGCCAGCAGCTTAGCGCGGGGGACAGGAAGGCGGAATGAGCAGTTCTTC CASSLARGTGRRNEQFF
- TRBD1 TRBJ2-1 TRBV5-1 TGCGCCAGCAGCTTAGGGACAGGGGCTGACGAGCAGTTCTTC CASSLGTGADEQFF
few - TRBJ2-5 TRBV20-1 TGCAGTGCTCAGGGCCGGGGAGAGACCCAGTACTTC CSAQGRGETQYF
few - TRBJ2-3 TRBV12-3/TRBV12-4 TGTGCCAGCAGCCGAGAGGCTCTTGGCACAGATACGCAGTATTTT CASSREALGTDTQYF
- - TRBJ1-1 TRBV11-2 TGTGCCAGCAGCTTTTTAACGGGGAACACTGAAGCTTTCTTT CASSFLTGNTEAFF
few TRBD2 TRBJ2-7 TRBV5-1 TGCGCCAGCAGCTGGGGGGGGGACGGCTCCTACGAGCAGTACTTC CASSWGGDGSYEQYF
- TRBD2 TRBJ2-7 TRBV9 TGTGCCAGCAGCTTAACGGGACTAGCGGGAGACGAGCAGTACTTC CASSLTGLAGDEQYF
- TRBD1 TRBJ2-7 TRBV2 TGTGCCAGCACCCTTGCTGGGAAGGGACAGGGCTACGAGCAGTACTTC CASTLAGKGQGYEQYF
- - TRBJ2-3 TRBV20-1 TGCAGTCCGGCTTCTGGCACAGATACGCAGTATTTT CSPASGTDTQYF
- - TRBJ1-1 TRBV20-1 TGCAGTGCTAGTACCTACCGAAATTTAAGGGATGAAGCTTTCTTT CSASTYRNLRDEAFF
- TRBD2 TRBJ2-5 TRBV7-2 TGTGCCAGCAGCTTACAAGCGGGGGGGTTGCTTGAGACCCAGTACTTC CASSLQAGGLLETQYF
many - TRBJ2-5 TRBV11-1 TGTGCCAGCAGCTTTATGAACATCCCTCGAGAAGGTGGCGAAGAGACCCAGTACTTC CASSFMNIPREGGEETQYF
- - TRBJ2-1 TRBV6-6 TGTGCCAGCAGTTACTGGGGGAATGAGCAGTTCTTC CASSYWGNEQFF
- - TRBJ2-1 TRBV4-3 TGCGCCAGCAGCCCCGCAGGAACCTACAATGAGCAGTTCTTC CASSPAGTYNEQFF
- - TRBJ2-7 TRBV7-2 TGTGCCAGCAGCTTATCCCCCTCTCCCTCCTACGAGCAGTACTTC CASSLSPSPSYEQYF
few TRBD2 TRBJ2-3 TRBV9 TGTGCCAGCAGCCCCTGGACTAGCGGGAGTTACGATACGCAGTATTTT CASSPWTSGSYDTQYF
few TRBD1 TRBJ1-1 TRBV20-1 TGCAGTGCTCCCAAAGGGACAGGTAACACTGAAGCTTTCTTT CSAPKGTGNTEAFF
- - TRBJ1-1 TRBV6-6 TGTGCCAGCAGTTACGAATCTGAAGCTTTCTTT CASSYESEAFF